This TCR beta chain came from a study of blood T cells in healthy people across ages (dated by TCRdb to about 2015). Notes on the research overall: Template switching captured roughly one uniquely barcoded TCR beta cDNA molecule per two T cells in model experiments. To track age-related changes in TCR beta repertoire diversity, the study relied on deep sequencing normalized with unique cDNA molecular identifiers. Donors were grouped into four age groups: young (average roughly 16 years), middle-aged (less than 40), aged (around 66) and long-lived (just over 80). To avoid experimental bias, donors of different ages were distributed randomly across sequencing lanes. The study analyzed two additional independent replicas of 1 million unique cDNA reads from the same blood draw for two donors, one aged 18 to 29 and one aged 80 or older.

The CDR3, cysteine through phenylalanine, is 15 amino acids long. Only CDR3 DNA is held: 45 bases, read in frame from base 1. The junction shows trimming of 0 bases on V and 5 bases on J, plus 13 bases between the germline ends. Per the germline V gene, LGHNA is the CDR1 and YNFKEQ is the CDR2. General findings and caveats noted by the study authors: Because profiling used bulk unsorted PBMCs, naive and antigen-experienced compartments could not be compared conclusively. As age increased, observed TCR beta diversity per million T cells dropped in a roughly linear way, and a significant reduction was already evident by age 40. Donor CMV infection status was unknown, potentially confounding age-related changes in expanded clonotypes. The long-lived group showed more naive CD4+ T cells, fewer expanded clones and increased TCR diversity than the aged group, suggesting age selection. Total diversity estimates from one million sequenced T cells were considered lower bounds and underestimates. There was a strong correlation between observed TCR beta diversity and the percentage of naive T cells measured by flow cytometry.

Worth noting for this clonotype: Its antigen remains undetermined. No much larger clone exists at a distance of one base, and base qualities are not known.

Donors were roughly 40 systemically healthy Caucasian individuals from Russia aged roughly 6 to 95 years. About 9.6 milliliters of peripheral blood were collected from each donor into EDTA-treated Vacutainer tubes. PBMCs were isolated by Ficoll-Paque density-gradient centrifugation, with at least 7 million obtained per sample. Trizol reagent was used to extract total RNA from the PBMCs, yielding at least 5 micrograms per sample. For every donor, an aliquot of PBMCs went through flow cytometry to measure the percentages of naive CD45RAhigh/CD27high T cells. The receptor library was made with 5' RACE. Sequencing relied on an Illumina HiSeq 2500. A second roughly 6 to 12 cycle PCR used a sample-barcoded 5' primer and a J-beta primer mix. Each TCR beta cDNA molecule received a unique molecular identifier from a template-switch 5' adaptor carrying 12 random nucleotides. Each sample yielded at least 2.5 million CDR3-containing paired-end reads. All of the RNA was converted into first-strand cDNA using the Mint cDNA synthesis kit, with a TRBC-specific oligonucleotide serving as the primer. Following uracil-DNA glycosylase treatment, all cDNA underwent a first 18-cycle PCR with the universal primers M1SS and BC2_uni_R. Per the source publication's procedure: Normalization of each sample was performed by random selection of 1 million high-quality reads, each carrying a distinct molecular identifier. Reads sharing molecular identifiers were discarded rather than binned into consensus sequences. MiTCR, run with a Q25 quality threshold and the strictest error-elimination algorithm, handled CDR3 identification, clonotype clustering and error correction. A nonparametric unseen species model using Euler transformation provided a lower-bound estimate of total TCR beta diversity. TCRdb cleaned the public reads at Q25 with fastp, built clones with MiXCR and kept in-frame beta chains. Each CDR3 protein appears once, grouped with its most common genes and DNA. TCRdb's processing, not the authors', yielded these V and J calls. This sample comprises some 1.5 million distinct CDR3 sequences, approximately 28% of them detected only once. The ten largest clones add up to about 8% of the sample.

The receptor chain draws on TRBV4-2 and TRBJ2-5; D gene: possibly TRBD1, on 5 matching bases. The receptor's source is a woman aged 25 to 39 in good health. What was sequenced was blood. CDR3 sequence: CASSQEGAHAETQYF. The sequenced DNA: TGTGCCAGCAGCCAAGAAGGGGCTCACGCGGAGACCCAGTACTTC.